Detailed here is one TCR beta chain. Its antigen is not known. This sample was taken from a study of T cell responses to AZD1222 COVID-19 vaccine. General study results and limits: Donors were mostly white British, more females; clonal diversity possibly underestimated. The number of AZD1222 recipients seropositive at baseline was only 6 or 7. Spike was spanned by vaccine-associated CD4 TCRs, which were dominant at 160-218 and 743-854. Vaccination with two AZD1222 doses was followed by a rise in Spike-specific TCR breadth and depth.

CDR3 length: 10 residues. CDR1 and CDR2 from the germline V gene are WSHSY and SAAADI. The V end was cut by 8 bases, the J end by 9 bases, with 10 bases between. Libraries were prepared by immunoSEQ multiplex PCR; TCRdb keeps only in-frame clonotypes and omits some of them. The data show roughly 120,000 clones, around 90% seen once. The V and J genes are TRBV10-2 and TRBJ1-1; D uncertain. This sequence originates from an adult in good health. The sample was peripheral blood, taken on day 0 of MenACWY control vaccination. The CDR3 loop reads CASFREKAFF. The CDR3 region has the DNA TGCGCCAGCTTTCGGGAAAAAGCTTTCTTT.